This paragraph covers one TCR beta chain sequence. The sample is drawn from a study of blood T cell repertoires in COVID-19. Study-level background: Material from acute and convalescent COVID-19 was sourced from the United States, Italy and Spain. PBMCs, B-cell-depleted T cells, or T cells were the source of the cDNA or gDNA that made up the material.

Followed over time, Seattle patients had been enrolled while infection was active. In the source study's methods: It was from reference gene primer amplification that nucleated cell counts were estimated. TCRdb keeps only in-frame clones here, not all; method: immunoSEQ multiplex PCR. V, J and clone size are taken as reported in that table, and D and trimming were inferred from the DNA itself. The top ten hold 2.3% of the sample, which has 300,000 to 450,000 clones, about 87% seen once. Germline CDR1 reads SGHKS; CDR2 reads YYEKEE (reference sequence). The CDR3 spans 15 residues. Deletions cut 7 bases from V and 1 base from J, with 14 bases between.

The origin of this receptor is a woman in her fifties or sixties with COVID-19, enrolled during active disease. This chain links TRBV5-5 with TRBJ2-2; D is possibly TRBD2 (6 bases). Sequencing input: peripheral blood. DNA for the CDR3: TGTGCCAGCGGGGGTGAGACTAGGAACACCGGGGAGCTGTTTTTT. Its protein product is CASGGETRNTGELFF.